Included here is one T cell receptor beta chain sequence, with context. The CDR3 covers 13 residues. V dropped 1 base and J dropped 11; count of bases not matched to a gene: 3. CDR1 is SNHLY and CDR2 is FYNNEI in the germline V gene. This record comes from a study of beta chain features in type 1 diabetes. Of the isolated RNA, all was reverse transcribed, and so the sequenced material was expressed TCRB transcripts. Sequenced by immunoSEQ multiplex PCR; TCRdb stores in-frame clones only, minus some. The table shows around 430,000 clones, with 30% occurring only once. V is TRBV2 and J is TRBJ2-4; 9 bases agree with TRBD1. The sequencing input was naive CD4+ T cells from blood. This receptor was taken from a man in his late teens or twenties in good health. The DNA for the CDR3 is TGTGCCAGCAGTGAAGAGCGGACAGGGGTTCAGTACTTC. Translation gives CASSEERTGVQYF. The whole variable domain, remainder taken from reference TRBV2 and TRBJ2-4, is EPEVTQTPSHQVTQMGQEVILRCVPISNHLYFYWYRQILGQKVEFLVSFYNNEISEKSEIFDDQFSVERPDGSNFTLKIRSTKLEDSAMYFCASSEERTGVQYFGAGTRLSVL.